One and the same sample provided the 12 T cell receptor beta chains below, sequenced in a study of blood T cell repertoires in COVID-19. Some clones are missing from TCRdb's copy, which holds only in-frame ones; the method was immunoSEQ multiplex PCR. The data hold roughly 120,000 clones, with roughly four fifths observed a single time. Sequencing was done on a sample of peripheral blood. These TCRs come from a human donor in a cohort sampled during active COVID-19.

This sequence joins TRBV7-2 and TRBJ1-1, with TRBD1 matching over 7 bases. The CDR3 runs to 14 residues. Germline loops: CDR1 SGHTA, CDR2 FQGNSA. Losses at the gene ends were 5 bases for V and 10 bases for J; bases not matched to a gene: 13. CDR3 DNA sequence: TGTGCCAGCAGCCCCCGACAGACAGGGACGGGAGCTTTCTTT. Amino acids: CASSPRQTGTGAFF.

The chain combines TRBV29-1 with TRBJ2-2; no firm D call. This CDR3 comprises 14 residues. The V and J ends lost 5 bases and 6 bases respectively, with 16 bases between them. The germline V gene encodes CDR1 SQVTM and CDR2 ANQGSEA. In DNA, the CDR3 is TGCAGCGTTCCCCGGATCGGGTTCGCCGGGGAGCTGTTTTTT. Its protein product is CSVPRIGFAGELFF.

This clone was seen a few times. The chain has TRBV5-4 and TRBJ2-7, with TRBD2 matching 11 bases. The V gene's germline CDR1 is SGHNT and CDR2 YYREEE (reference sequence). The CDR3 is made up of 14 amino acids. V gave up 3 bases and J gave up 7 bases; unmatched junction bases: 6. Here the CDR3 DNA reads TGTGCCAGCAGCTCGGCTAGCGGGGGGCGGGAGCAGTACTTC. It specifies CASSSASGGREQYF.

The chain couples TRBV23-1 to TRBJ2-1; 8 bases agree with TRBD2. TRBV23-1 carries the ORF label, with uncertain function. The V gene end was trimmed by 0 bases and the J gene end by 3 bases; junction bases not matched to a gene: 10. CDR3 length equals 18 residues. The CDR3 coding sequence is TGCGCCAGCAGTCAATCGAAAATCCCCGCGGGGGGCTACAATGAGCAGTTCTTC. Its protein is CASSQSKIPAGGYNEQFF.

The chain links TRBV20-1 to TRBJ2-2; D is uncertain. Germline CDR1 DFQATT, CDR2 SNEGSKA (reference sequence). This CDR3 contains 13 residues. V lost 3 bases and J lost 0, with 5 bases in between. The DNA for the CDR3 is TGCAGTGCTAGTCTGTCGAACACCGGGGAGCTGTTTTTT. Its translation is CSASLSNTGELFF.

The CDR3 DNA is TGTGCCAGCAGCCAAAGTGAGCTGAGATCTGGAAACACCATATATTTT. Protein product: CASSQSELRSGNTIYF. This chain joins TRBV3-1 (or the pseudogene TRBV3-2) and TRBJ1-3; D remains unclear. The germline V gene has CDR1 LGHDT and CDR2 YNNKEL (reference sequence). The CDR3 is 16 amino acids. Deletions cut 2 bases from V and 1 base from J, with 12 bases between.

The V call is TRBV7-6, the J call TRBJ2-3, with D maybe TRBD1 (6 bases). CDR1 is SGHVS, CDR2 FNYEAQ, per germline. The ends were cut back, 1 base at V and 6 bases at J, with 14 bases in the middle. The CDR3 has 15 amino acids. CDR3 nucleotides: TGTGCCAGCAGCTTAGTGGGGGCTCAAAGGGATACGCAGTATTTT. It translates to CASSLVGAQRDTQYF.

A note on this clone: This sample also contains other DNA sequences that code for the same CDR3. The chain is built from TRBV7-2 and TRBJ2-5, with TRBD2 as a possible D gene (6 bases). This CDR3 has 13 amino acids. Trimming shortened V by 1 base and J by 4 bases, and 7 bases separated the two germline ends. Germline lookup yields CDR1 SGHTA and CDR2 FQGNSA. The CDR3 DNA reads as TGTGCCAGCAGCTTAGGGGGAGGAGAGACCCAGTACTTC. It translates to CASSLGGGETQYF.

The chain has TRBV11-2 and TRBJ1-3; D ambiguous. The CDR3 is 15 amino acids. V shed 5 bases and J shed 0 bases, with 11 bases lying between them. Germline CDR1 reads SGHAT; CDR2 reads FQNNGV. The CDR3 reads CASSQQRVSGNTIYF. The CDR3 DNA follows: TGTGCCAGCAGCCAGCAGAGGGTCTCTGGAAACACCATATATTTT.

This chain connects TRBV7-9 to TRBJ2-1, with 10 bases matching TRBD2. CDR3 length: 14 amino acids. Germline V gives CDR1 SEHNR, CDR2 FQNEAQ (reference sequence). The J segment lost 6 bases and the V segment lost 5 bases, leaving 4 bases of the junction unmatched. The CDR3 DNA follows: TGTGCCAGCAGCGAGAGCGGGGGGGCCAATGAGCAGTTCTTC. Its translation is CASSESGGANEQFF.

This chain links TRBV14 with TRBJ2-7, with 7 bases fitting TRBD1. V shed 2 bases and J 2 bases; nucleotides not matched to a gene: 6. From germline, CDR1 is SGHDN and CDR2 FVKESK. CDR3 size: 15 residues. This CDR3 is CASSQLIDRAYEQYF. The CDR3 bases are TGTGCCAGCAGCCAACTAATCGACAGGGCCTACGAGCAGTACTTC. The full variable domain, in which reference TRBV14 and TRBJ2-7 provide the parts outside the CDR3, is EAGVTQFPSHSVIEKGQTVTLRCDPISGHDNLYWYRRVMGKEIKFLLHFVKESKQDESGMPNNRFLAERTGGTYSTLKVQPAELEDSGVYFCASSQLIDRAYEQYFGPGTRLTVT.

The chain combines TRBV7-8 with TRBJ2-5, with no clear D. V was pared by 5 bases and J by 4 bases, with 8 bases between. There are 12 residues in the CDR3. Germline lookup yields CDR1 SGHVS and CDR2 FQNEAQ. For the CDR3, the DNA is TGTGCCAGCAGCCCAATGAGAGAGACCCAGTACTTC. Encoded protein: CASSPMRETQYF.